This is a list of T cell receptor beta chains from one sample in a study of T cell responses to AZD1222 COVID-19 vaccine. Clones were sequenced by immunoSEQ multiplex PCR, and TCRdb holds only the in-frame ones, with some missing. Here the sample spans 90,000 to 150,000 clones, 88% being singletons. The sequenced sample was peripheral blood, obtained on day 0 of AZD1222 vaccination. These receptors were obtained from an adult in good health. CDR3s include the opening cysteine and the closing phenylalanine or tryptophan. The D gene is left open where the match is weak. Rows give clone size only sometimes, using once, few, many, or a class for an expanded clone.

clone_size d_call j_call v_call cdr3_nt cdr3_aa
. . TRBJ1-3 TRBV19 TGTGCCAGTAGTGAAAAAGACGGAAACACCATATATTTT CASSEKDGNTIYF
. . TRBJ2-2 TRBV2 TGTGCCAGCAGTGAAGCGCTTCTTGCAACCGGGGAGCTGTTTTTT CASSEALLATGELFF
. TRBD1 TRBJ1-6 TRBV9 TGTGCCAGCAGCGCCAACACAGGGGGCTCCTATAATTCACCCCTCCACTTT CASSANTGGSYNSPLHF
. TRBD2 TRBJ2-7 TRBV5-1 TGCGCCAGCAGCTTGTCACTAGCGGGGGATATTGTCGAGCAGTACTTC CASSLSLAGDIVEQYF
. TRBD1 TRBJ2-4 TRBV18 TGTGCCAGCTCACCAGTCGGGACAGGGGGCCACATTCAGTACTTC CASSPVGTGGHIQYF
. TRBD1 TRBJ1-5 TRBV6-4 TGTGCCAGCAGGCTGGGCAGGGGGCCTGTAGGGCAGCCCCAGCATTTT CASRLGRGPVGQPQHF
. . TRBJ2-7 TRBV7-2 TGTGCCAGCAGCTTAGCACTAGCCCGCTACGAGCAGTACTTC CASSLALARYEQYF
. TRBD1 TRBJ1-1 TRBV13 TGTGCCAGCAGCTTTGGAGACAGGGGAATGAACACTGAAGCTTTCTTT CASSFGDRGMNTEAFF
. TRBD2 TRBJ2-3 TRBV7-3 TGTGCCAGCAGCTCCTATTATGGGACTAGTCAGTATTTT CASSSYYGTSQYF
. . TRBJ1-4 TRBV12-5 TGTGCTAGTGGTTCCTCGGGGAGGGCTAATGAAAAACTGTTTTTT CASGSSGRANEKLFF
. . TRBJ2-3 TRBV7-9 TGTGCCAGCAGCCCCGAAGGGGGAATAACAGATACGCAGTATTTT CASSPEGGITDTQYF
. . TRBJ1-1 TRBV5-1 TGCGCCAGCAGCTTGGAGGTTCGGGCTGAAGCTTTCTTT CASSLEVRAEAFF
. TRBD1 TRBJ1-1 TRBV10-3 TGTGCCATCAGAGGGACAGCTGAAGCTTTCTTT CAIRGTAEAFF
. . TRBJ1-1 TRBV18 TGTGCCAGCTCACCAGGGGTGGCCAGCGTGAACACTGAAGCTTTCTTT CASSPGVASVNTEAFF
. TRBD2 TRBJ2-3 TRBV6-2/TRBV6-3 TGTGCCAGCAGTCTCCTCGGGGCGGGGGGCCCAGATACGCAGTATTTT CASSLLGAGGPDTQYF
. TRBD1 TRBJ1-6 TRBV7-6 TGTGCCAGCAGCTGGGGGACAGGGGGCAGTTGGGATTCACCCCTCCACTTT CASSWGTGGSWDSPLHF
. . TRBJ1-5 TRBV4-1 TGCGCCAGCAGCCAAGAGGGGGGGTATCAGCCCCAGCATTTT CASSQEGGYQPQHF
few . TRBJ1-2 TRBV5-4 TGTGCCAGCAGAGTTCAAAAGGGGGGCTATGGCTACACCTTC CASRVQKGGYGYTF
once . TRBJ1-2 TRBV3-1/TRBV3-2 TGTGCCAGCAGCCAAGAAAGTCGGGGGAATGACTATGGCTACACCTTC CASSQESRGNDYGYTF
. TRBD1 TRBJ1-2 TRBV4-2 TGTGCCAGCAGCCCGACAGGGGCTCACTATGGCTACACCTTC CASSPTGAHYGYTF
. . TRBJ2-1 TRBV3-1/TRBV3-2 TGTGCCAGCAGCCAAGTTTATTCAGCGACCAATGAGCAGTTCTTC CASSQVYSATNEQFF
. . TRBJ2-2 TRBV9 TGTGCCAGCAGCGTAGAGCTCACCGGGGAGCTGTTTTTT CASSVELTGELFF
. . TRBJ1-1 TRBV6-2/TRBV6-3 TGTGCCAGCAGCGACAGACAGTGGTATATGGCTGAAGCTTTCTTT CASSDRQWYMAEAFF
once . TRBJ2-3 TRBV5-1 TGCGCCAGCAGCTTCATTGCAGATACGCAGTATTTT CASSFIADTQYF
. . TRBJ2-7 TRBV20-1 TGCAGTGCTAGAGCCCCCTACGAGCAGTACTTC CSARAPYEQYF
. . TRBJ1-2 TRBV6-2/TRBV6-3 TGTGCCAGCAGCCCTCCGGGGCAGCTTTCTAACTATGGCTACACCTTC CASSPPGQLSNYGYTF
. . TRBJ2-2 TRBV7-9 TGTGCCGGGGCCAGCGGTAGCACCGGGGAGCTGTTTTTT CAGASGSTGELFF
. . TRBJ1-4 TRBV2 TGTGCCAGCAGTGAACTGGGTTCAGGCGAAAAACTGTTTTTT CASSELGSGEKLFF
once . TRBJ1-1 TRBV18 TGTGCCAGCTCACCACCGTGGGGGGCGGACACTGAAGCTTTCTTT CASSPPWGADTEAFF
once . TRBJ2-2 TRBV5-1 TGCGCCAGCAGCTTGCAGAACACCGGGGAGCTGTTTTTT CASSLQNTGELFF
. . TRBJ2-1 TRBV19 TGTGCCAGTAGTATAGGGCTCGGAGTAGCTAGGAATGAGCAGTTCTTC CASSIGLGVARNEQFF
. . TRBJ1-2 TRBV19 TGTGCCAGTAGTGCGACAGGAAACTATGGCTACACCTTC CASSATGNYGYTF
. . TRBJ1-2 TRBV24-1 TGTGCCACCAGTGATACGACAGGTGTCCACACCTTC CATSDTTGVHTF
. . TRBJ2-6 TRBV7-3 TGTGCCAGCAGCTTAATAGCTGGGGCCAACGTCCTGACTTTC CASSLIAGANVLTF
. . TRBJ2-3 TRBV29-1 TGCAGCGCCGGGGGCGGGGGACTCACAGATACGCAGTATTTT CSAGGGGLTDTQYF
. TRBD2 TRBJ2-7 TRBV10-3 TGTGCCATCAGTGAGGGTAGCGGGGGGGGAACCTACGAGCAGTACTTC CAISEGSGGGTYEQYF
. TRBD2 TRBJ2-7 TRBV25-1 TGTGCCAGCAGACTAGCGGGGGGCTACGAGCAGTACTTC CASRLAGGYEQYF
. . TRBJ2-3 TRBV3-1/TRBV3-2 TGTGCCAGCAGCCAAGAGAACATTCCGGGGGATACGCAGTATTTT CASSQENIPGDTQYF
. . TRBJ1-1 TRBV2 TGTGCCAGCAGTGTGGGCGGGGGGCAAGCTTTCTTT CASSVGGGQAFF
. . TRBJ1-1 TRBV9 TGTGCCAGCAGCCCTTGGGGGGAAGCTGAAGCTTTCTTT CASSPWGEAEAFF
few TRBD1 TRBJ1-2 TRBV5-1 TGCGCCAGCAAAACTGGACAGGAAGGTACCTATGGCTACACCTTC CASKTGQEGTYGYTF
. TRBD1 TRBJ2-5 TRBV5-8 TGTGCCAGCAGCATACCGGACAGGCGTAAAGAGACCCAGTACTTC CASSIPDRRKETQYF
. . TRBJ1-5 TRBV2 TGTGCCAGCAGTGAATTAGGGGATTATCAGCCCCAGCATTTT CASSELGDYQPQHF
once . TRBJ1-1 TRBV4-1 TGCGCCAGCAGCCAAGATAGGCGGATACGAGGGGGCACTGAAGCTTTCTTT CASSQDRRIRGGTEAFF
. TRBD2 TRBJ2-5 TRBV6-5 TGTGCCAGCCGGCTAGCGGGGGGGTGGGAGACCCAGTACTTC CASRLAGGWETQYF
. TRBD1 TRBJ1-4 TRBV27 TGTGCCAGCAGGCTACAGGGGACTAATGAAAAACTGTTTTTT CASRLQGTNEKLFF
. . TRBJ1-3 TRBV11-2 TGTGCCAGCAGCTTAGTTTGGGACGTCGGAAACACCATATATTTT CASSLVWDVGNTIYF
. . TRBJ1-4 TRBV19 TGTGCCAGTAGTGTGGGAGCAACTAATGAAAAACTGTTTTTT CASSVGATNEKLFF